This entry lists 10 T cell receptor beta chains sequenced from one sample in a study of molecular identifiers for immune sequencing clone quantification. TCRdb ran MiXCR on the PCR reads and lists one entry per CDR3 protein. The table shows more than 250,000 distinct CDR3 sequences, with over 20% occurring only once. Sequencing was carried out using naive CD8+ T cells from blood, with Jurkat cell RNA spiked in. Subset denoted: FACS-sorted CD8+CD4-CCR7+CD45RA+ naive T cells. The receptors originated from a human donor in good health. Some libraries in this study had Jurkat cell RNA spiked in.

This clonotype was seen repeatedly, ten times or more. The chain links TRBV4-3 to TRBJ1-1; possible D gene TRBD1, 5 bases. The germline V gene encodes CDR1 LGHNA and CDR2 YSLEER. Trimming removed 0 bases from V and 1 base from J, with 12 bases in between. The CDR3 totals 16 residues. Here the CDR3 DNA reads TGCGCCAGCAGCCAAGATTGGACACTTAGGAACACTGAAGCTTTCTTT. Translating gives CASSQDWTLRNTEAFF.

This clonotype was picked up many times. The chain combines TRBV7-9 with TRBJ1-1, with D unclear. The CDR3 is 12 amino acids. V lost 3 bases and J 4 bases, leaving 6 bases between the germline ends. Germline-derived CDR1 and CDR2 are SEHNR and FQNEAQ (reference sequence). The CDR3 protein is CASSLDLTEAFF. In nucleotides, the CDR3 is TGTGCCAGCAGCTTGGACCTCACTGAAGCTTTCTTT.

This clonotype showed up many times. The CDR3 bases are TGCAGTGCTAGAGGGCCGGTGGATAATGAAAAACTGTTTTTT. This gives the protein CSARGPVDNEKLFF. The chain carries TRBV20-1 and TRBJ1-4; D not certain. The CDR3 loop spans 14 amino acids. V lost 1 base and J 4 bases, leaving 10 bases between the germline ends. Looked up from germline, CDR1 is DFQATT and CDR2 is SNEGSKA (reference sequence).

This clonotype came up many times. The chain has TRBV29-1 and TRBJ1-2; D unclear. The ends were cut back, 0 bases at V and 5 bases at J, with 28 bases in the middle. Germline V gene data show CDR1 as SQVTM and CDR2 as ANQGSEA. The CDR3 loop spans 19 amino acids. CDR3 residues: CSVEDSPRQDEPTTYGYTF. For the CDR3, the DNA is TGCAGCGTTGAAGACTCCCCCCGGCAGGATGAACCTACAACGTATGGCTACACCTTC.

Note on this clonotype: The junction departs from the called germline gene at one end, perhaps through a read error. The V and J genes are TRBV4-3 and TRBJ2-2; 10 nucleotides match TRBD2. CDR3 length equals 18 residues. Germline V gene data show CDR1 as LGHNA and CDR2 as YSLEER. CDR3 loop: CASSQDLMLAGATGGLFF. The CDR3 bases are TGCGCCAGCAGCCAAGATTTAATGCTAGCGGGGGCCACCGGGGGGCTGTTTTTT.

Notes on this clonotype: A much bigger clone sits one base away, suggesting this may be a read error. The chain uses TRBV28 and TRBJ1-1; D is possibly TRBD1 (5 bases). CDR1 is MDHEN, CDR2 SYDVKM, per germline. V was cut by 7 bases and J by 0 bases, with 18 bases left in between. CDR3 length equals 16 residues. As DNA, the CDR3 is TGTGCCAGCATTGGGCCCCGACAGCGCATGAACACTGAAGCTTTCTTT. Its protein product is CASIGPRQRMNTEAFF. Full variable domain (missing parts from reference TRBV28 and TRBJ1-1): DVKVTQSSRYLVKRTGEKVFLECVQDMDHENMFWYRQDPGLGLRLIYFSYDVKMKEKGDIPEGYSVSREKKERFSLILESASTNQTSMYLCASIGPRQRMNTEAFFGQGTRLTVV.

The chain is built from TRBV7-9 and TRBJ2-5; D gene uncertain. The germline V gene encodes CDR1 SEHNR and CDR2 FQNEAQ (reference sequence). The CDR3 sequence is 15 residues long. V was cut by 1 base and J by 3 bases, with 12 bases left in between. CDR3 amino acids: CASSLVLLGKETQYF. The CDR3 DNA reads as TGTGCCAGCAGCTTAGTACTTTTGGGGAAAGAGACCCAGTACTTC.

This clonotype has ten or more counts. This chain links TRBV12-3 or TRBV12-4 with TRBJ1-1, with a possible D match to TRBD1 (5 bases). This CDR3 spans 15 amino acids. V was trimmed by 5 bases and J by 1 base, leaving 14 bases between them. The CDR3: CASSPGWGSNTEAFF. CDR3 bases: TGTGCCAGCAGTCCAGGGTGGGGGTCGAACACTGAAGCTTTCTTT.

This clonotype was recorded at least ten times. The chain couples TRBV7-9 to TRBJ2-5, with a weak D call TRBD2 (5 bases). V was trimmed by 5 bases and J by 3 bases, leaving 10 bases between them. The CDR3 sequence is 13 residues long. Germline assignment: CDR1 SEHNR and CDR2 FQNEAQ (reference sequence). CDR3 coding DNA: TGTGCCAGCAGCCAAGGACTGAAAGAGACCCAGTACTTC. Its translation is CASSQGLKETQYF.

The chain links TRBV23-1 to TRBJ2-5, with D possibly TRBD2 on 6 matching bases. TRBV23-1 is an open reading frame whose function is uncertain. V gave up 0 bases and J gave up 3 bases, with 14 bases separating them. The length of the CDR3 is 16 residues. CDR3 loop: CASSQSGQEGEETQYF. The CDR3, as DNA: TGCGCCAGCAGTCAATCCGGGCAGGAGGGAGAAGAGACCCAGTACTTC.